This TCR beta chain stems from a study of T-cell reconstitution after alpha-beta-depleted transplantation in children listed by TCRdb under 2016. About the study as a whole: Using TCR repertoire profiling, the study quantitatively followed how T-cell immune reconstitution unfolded in children after TCRalphabeta/CD19-depleted allogeneic hematopoietic cell transplantation. General conclusions and limits of the study: About two months after transplant, the apparently early recovery of alphabetaT-cell counts reportedly depended on just several hundred clones that had expanded rapidly and came from non-depleted graft cells. Over subsequent months, a decline in hyperexpanded clone frequencies was noted, and after one year, T-cell counts and TCRbeta diversity were mostly ascribed to newly produced T cells. In some patients, the high TCRbeta diversity seen at day 60 was put down to recipient T cells and intrathymic progenitors that had survived conditioning.

CDR1 and CDR2 were assigned from the germline V gene (reference sequence) as SGHKS and YYEKEE. The CDR3 numbers 16 residues from cysteine through phenylalanine. Only CDR3 DNA remains: 48 bases, in frame from the first base. The V end loses 1 base and the J end loses 2 bases, and a stretch of 13 bases separates them. Reading the label with the study, this specimen's treatment or condition is: allogeneic hematopoietic cell transplantation with graft depleted of TCRalphabeta T cells and CD19 B cells. TCRalphabeta/CD19-depleted allogeneic hematopoietic cell grafts were given to the transplant recipients, all of whom were children. This clonotype turned up a few times. Its antigen specificity is not known. No much larger clonotype is one base removed from it; base qualities were not supplied. The method behind the library was PCR. For sequencing, an Illumina HiSeq 2500 was employed. Molecular barcoding was employed in the preparation of TCR libraries, with unique molecular identifiers being used to normalize TCRbeta repertoire quantification. TCRdb took the public reads, trimmed them with fastp at Q25, ran MiXCR for clone calling and kept in-frame beta chains. Identical CDR3 protein sequences are pooled into one entry, listed with their most common genes and DNA. The sample table lists around 80,000 distinct CDR3 sequences, 15% to 20% of them with a count of one. The biggest ten clones account for approximately 55% of the sample.

The chain is encoded by TRBV5-5 joined to TRBJ2-4; a weak D assignment points to TRBD1 (7 bases agree). The sequencing used PBMCs, mostly from graft donor cells, collected 360 days after TCRalphabeta/CD19-depleted stem cell transplant. This sequence originates from a male patient between 2 and 15 years old who had a stem cell transplant for acute lymphoblastic leukemia, so the T cells may come from the graft donor. The DNA reads TGTGCCAGCAGCTTGACGTCAGGGGGGACCAAAAACATTCAGTACTTC. Translation gives CASSLTSGGTKNIQYF.